The source of this T cell receptor beta chain is a study of blood T cell repertoires in COVID-19. The assay was immunoSEQ multiplex PCR, and TCRdb's table has in-frame clones only and misses some. The sample carries approximately 440,000 clones, about 90% recorded once. Per germline, CDR1 LGHDT and CDR2 YNNKEL (reference sequence). There are 15 residues in the CDR3. V lost 1 base and J 6 bases, leaving 13 bases between the germline ends. This chain connects TRBV3-1 (or the pseudogene TRBV3-2) to TRBJ1-5; D possibly corresponds to TRBD1 (5 bases). Sequenced material: PBMCs or T cells enriched from blood (not recorded which). This clonotype was sampled from a man younger than 35 who had recovered from COVID-19. The CDR3 DNA follows: TGTGCCAGCAGCCAAGGTTCCCAGGGAAGTCAGCCCCAGCATTTT. As protein: CASSQGSQGSQPQHF.